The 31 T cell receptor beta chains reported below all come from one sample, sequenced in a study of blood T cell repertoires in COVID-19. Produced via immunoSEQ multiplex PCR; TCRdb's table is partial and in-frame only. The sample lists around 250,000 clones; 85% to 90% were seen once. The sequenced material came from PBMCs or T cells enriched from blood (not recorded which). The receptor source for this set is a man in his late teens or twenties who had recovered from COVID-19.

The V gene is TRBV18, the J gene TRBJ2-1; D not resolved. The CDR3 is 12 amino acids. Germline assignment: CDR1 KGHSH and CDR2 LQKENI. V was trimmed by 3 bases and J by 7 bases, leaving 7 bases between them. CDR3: CASSPESNEQFF. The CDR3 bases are TGTGCCAGCTCACCGGAGTCGAATGAGCAGTTCTTC.

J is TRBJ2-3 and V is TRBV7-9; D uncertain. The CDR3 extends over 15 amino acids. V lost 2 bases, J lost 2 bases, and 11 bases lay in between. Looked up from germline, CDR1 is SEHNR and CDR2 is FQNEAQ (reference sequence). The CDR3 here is CASSLLRSSTDTQYF. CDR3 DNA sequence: TGTGCCAGCAGCTTACTGCGTAGCTCCACAGATACGCAGTATTTT.

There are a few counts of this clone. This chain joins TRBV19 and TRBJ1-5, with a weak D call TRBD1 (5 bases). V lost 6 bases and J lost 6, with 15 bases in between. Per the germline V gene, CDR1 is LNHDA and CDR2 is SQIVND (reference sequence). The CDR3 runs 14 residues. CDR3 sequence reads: CASSDSRRPQPQHF. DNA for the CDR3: TGTGCCAGTAGCGACAGCCGGCGGCCTCAGCCCCAGCATTTT.

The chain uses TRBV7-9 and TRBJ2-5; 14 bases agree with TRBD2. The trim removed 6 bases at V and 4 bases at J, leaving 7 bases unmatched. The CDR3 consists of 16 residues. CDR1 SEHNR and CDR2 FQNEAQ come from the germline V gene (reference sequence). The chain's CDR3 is CASRPGLAGGTETQYF. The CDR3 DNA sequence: TGTGCCAGCAGACCTGGACTAGCGGGGGGCACAGAGACCCAGTACTTC.

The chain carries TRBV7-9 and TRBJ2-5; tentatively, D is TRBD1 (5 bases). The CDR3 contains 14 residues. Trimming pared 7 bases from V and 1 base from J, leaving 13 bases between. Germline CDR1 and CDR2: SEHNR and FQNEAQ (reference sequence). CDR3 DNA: TGTGCCAGCACCGTAGTAGGGGCCCAAGAGACCCAGTACTTC. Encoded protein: CASTVVGAQETQYF.

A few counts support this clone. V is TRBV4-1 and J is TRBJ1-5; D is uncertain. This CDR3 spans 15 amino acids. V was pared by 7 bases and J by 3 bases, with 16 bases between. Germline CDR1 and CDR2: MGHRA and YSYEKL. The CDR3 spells CASTHGLGVNQPQHF. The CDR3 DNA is TGCGCCAGCACCCACGGACTGGGAGTCAATCAGCCCCAGCATTTT.

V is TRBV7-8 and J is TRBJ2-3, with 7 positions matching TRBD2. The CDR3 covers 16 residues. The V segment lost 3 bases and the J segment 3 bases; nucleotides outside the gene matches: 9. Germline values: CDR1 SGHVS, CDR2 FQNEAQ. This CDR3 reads CASSFLAGSGTDTQYF. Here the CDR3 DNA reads TGTGCCAGCAGCTTTTTAGCGGGCTCGGGGACAGATACGCAGTATTTT.

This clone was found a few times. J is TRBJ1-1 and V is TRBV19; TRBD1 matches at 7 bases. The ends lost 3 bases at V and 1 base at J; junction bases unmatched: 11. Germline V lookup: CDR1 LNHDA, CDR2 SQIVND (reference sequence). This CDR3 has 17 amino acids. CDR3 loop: CASSIGTANARNTEAFF. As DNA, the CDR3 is TGTGCCAGTAGTATCGGGACAGCTAATGCTCGGAACACTGAAGCTTTCTTT. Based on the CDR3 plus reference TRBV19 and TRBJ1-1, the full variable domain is DGGITQSPKYLFRKEGQNVTLSCEQNLNHDAMYWYRQDPGQGLRLIYYSQIVNDFQKGDIAEGYSVSREKKESFPLTVTSAQKNPTAFYLCASSIGTANARNTEAFFGQGTRLTVV.

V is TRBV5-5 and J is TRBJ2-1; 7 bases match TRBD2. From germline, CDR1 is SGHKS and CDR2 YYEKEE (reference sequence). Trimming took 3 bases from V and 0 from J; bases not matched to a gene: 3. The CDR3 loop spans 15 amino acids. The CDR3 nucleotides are TGTGCCAGCAGCTGGCTAGCGGCCTCCTACAATGAGCAGTTCTTC. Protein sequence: CASSWLAASYNEQFF.

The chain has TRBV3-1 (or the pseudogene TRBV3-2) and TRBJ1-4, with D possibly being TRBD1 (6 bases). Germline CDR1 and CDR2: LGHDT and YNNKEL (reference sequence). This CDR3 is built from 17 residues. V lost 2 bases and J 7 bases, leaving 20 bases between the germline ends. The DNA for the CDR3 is TGTGCCAGCAGCCAAAGGCCTCGGGGGGGCGGTGGTGAAAAACTGTTTTTT. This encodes CASSQRPRGGGGEKLFF.

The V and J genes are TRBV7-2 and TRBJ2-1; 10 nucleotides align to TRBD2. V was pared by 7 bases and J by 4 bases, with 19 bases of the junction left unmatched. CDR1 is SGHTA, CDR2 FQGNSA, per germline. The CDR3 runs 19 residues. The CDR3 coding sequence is TGTGCCAGCACCCAGCGGGGGGGCTTCACTTATTCGGGTTACAATGAGCAGTTCTTC. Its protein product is CASTQRGGFTYSGYNEQFF. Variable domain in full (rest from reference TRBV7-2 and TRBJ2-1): GAGVSQSPSNKVTEKGKDVELRCDPISGHTALYWYRQSLGQGLEFLIYFQGNSAPDKSGLPSDRFSAERTGGSVSTLTIQRTQQEDSAVYLCASTQRGGFTYSGYNEQFFGPGTRLTVL.

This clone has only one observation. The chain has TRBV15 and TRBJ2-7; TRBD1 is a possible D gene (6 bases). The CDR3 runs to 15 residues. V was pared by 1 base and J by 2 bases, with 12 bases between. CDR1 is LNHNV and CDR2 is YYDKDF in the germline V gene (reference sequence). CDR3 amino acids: CATSRATGEPYEQYF. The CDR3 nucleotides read TGTGCCACCAGCAGAGCGACAGGCGAACCCTACGAGCAGTACTTC.

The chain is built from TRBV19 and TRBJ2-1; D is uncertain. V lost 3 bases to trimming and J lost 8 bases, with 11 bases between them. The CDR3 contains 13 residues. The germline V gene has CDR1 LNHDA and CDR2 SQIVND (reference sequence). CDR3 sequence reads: CASSISSVHEQFF. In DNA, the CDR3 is TGTGCCAGTAGTATTTCGTCTGTCCATGAGCAGTTCTTC.

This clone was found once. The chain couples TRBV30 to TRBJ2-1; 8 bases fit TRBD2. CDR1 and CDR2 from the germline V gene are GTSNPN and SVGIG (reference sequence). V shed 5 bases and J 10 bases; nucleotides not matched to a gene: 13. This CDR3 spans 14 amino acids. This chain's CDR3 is CAWSATSDGNEQFF. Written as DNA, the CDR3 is TGTGCCTGGTCCGCGACTAGCGACGGAAACGAGCAGTTCTTC.

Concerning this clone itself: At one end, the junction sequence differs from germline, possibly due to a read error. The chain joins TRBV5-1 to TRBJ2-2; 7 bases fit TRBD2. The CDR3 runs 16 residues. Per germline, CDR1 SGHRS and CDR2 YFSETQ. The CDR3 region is CASSPTGGRRTGKLFF. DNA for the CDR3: TGCGCCAGCAGCCCGACCGGGGGGAGGCGCACCGGGAAGCTGTTTTTT.

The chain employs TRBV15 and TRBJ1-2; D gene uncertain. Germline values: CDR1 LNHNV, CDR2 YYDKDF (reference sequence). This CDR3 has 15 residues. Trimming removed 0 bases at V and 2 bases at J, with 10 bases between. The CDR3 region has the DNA TGTGCCACCAGCAGAGACCAGGCCGCGAACTATGGCTACACCTTC. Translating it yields CATSRDQAANYGYTF.

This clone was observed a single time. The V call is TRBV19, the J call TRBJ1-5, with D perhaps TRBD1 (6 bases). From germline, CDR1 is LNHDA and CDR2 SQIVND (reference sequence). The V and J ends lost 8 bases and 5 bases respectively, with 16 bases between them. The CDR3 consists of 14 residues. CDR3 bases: TGTGCCAGTCTCCGAGCAGGGGATTATCAGCCCCAGCATTTT. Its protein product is CASLRAGDYQPQHF.

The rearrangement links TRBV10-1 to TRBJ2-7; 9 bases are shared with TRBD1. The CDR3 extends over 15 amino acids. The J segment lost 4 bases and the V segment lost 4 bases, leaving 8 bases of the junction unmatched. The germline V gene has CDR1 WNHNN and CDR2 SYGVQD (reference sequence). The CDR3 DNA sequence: TGCGCCAGCAGTGGAGGACAGGGGCAAAAATACGAGCAGTACTTC. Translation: CASSGGQGQKYEQYF.

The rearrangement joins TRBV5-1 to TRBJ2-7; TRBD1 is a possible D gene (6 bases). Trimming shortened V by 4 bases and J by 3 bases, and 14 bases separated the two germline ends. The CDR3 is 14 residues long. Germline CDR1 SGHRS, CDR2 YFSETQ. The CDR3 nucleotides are TGCGCCAGCAGCGCTCGACAGGACGGCTACGAGCAGTACTTC. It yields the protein CASSARQDGYEQYF.

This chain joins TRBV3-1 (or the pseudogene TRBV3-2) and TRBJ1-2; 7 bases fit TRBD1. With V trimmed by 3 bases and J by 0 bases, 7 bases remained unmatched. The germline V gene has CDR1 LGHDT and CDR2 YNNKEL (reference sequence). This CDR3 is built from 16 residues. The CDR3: CASSQPPGTANYGYTF. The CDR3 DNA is TGTGCCAGCAGCCAGCCGCCCGGGACAGCTAACTATGGCTACACCTTC.

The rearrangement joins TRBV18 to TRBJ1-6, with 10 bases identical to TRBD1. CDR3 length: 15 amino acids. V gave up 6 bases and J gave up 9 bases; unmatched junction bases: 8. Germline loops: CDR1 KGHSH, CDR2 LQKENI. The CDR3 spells CASSQDRGPPSPLHF. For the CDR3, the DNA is TGTGCCAGCTCCCAAGACAGGGGGCCTCCTTCACCCCTCCACTTT.

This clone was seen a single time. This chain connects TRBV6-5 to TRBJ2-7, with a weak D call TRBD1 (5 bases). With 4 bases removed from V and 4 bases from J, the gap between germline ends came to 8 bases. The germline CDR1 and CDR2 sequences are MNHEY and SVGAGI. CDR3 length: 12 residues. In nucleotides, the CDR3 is TGTGCCAGCAGTTTAAGGGGTTACGAGCAGTACTTC. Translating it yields CASSLRGYEQYF.

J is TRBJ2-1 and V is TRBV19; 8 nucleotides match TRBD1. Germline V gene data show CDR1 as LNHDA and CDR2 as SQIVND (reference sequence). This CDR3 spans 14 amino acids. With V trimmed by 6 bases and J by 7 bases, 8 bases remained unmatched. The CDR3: CASREQGAWNEQFF. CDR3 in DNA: TGTGCCAGTAGGGAGCAGGGGGCTTGGAATGAGCAGTTCTTC.

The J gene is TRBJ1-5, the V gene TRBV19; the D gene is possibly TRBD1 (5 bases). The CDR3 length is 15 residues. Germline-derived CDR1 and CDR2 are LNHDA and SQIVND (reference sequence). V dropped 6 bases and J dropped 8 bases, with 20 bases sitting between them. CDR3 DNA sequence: TGTGCCAGTAGCCGGGTGACGGGGGTTAGTGAGCCCCAGCATTTT. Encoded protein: CASSRVTGVSEPQHF.

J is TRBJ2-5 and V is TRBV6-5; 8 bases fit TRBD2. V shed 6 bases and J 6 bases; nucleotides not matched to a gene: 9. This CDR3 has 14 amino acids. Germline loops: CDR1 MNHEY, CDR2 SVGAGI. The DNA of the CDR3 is TGTGCCAGCAGGTTAAGCGGGGGCGGGAAGACCCAGTACTTC. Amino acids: CASRLSGGGKTQYF.

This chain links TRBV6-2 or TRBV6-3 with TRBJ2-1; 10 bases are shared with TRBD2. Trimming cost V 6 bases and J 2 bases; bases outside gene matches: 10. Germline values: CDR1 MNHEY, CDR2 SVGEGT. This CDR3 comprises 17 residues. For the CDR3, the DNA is TGTGCCAGCAGCTCACGTCGGACTAGCGGTGCCTACAATGAGCAGTTCTTC. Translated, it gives CASSSRRTSGAYNEQFF.

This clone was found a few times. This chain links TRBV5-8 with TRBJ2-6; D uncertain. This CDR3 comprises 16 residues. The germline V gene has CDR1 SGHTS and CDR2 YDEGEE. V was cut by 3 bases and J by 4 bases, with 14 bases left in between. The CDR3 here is CASSSWPFYGANVLTF. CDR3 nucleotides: TGTGCCAGCAGCTCGTGGCCCTTTTACGGGGCCAACGTCCTGACTTTC.

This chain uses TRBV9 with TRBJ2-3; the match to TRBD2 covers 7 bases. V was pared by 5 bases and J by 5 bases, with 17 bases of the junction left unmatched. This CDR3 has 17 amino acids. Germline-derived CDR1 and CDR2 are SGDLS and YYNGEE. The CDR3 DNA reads TGTGCCAGCAGTCTCCGCGATAGCGGGCAGGTAGGAGATACGCAGTATTTT. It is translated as CASSLRDSGQVGDTQYF.

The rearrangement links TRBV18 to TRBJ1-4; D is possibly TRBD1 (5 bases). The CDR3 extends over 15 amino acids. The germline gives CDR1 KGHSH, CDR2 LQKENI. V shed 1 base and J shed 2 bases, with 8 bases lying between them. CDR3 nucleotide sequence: TGTGCCAGCTCACCACAACAGGAGACTAATGAAAAACTGTTTTTT. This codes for CASSPQQETNEKLFF. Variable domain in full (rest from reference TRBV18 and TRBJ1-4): NAGVMQNPRHLVRRRGQEARLRCSPMKGHSHVYWYRQLPEEGLKFMVYLQKENIIDESGMPKERFSAEFPKEGPSILRIQQVVRGDSAAYFCASSPQQETNEKLFFGSGTQLSVL.

CDR3: CASSPIGNAGGNSYEQYF. The DNA of the CDR3 is TGTGCCAGCAGCCCTATTGGCAATGCGGGAGGCAACTCCTACGAGCAGTACTTC. This chain uses TRBV11-3 with TRBJ2-7, with TRBD2 matching over 8 bases. Trimming took 5 bases from V and 0 from J; bases not matched to a gene: 15. Germline lookup yields CDR1 SGHNT and CDR2 YENEEA. The CDR3 extends over 18 amino acids.

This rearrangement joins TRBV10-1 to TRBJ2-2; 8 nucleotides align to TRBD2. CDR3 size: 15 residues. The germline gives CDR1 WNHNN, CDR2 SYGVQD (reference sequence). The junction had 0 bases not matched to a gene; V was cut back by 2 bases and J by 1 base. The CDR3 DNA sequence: TGCGCCAGCAGTGAGACTAGCGGGAACACCGGGGAGCTGTTTTTT. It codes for CASSETSGNTGELFF.